These 27 T cell receptor beta chains share one sample of origin, sequenced in a study of long-term antiretroviral therapy in people with HIV (dated 2022 in TCRdb). The immunoSEQ hsTCRB v3.0 assay was used at survey level resolution to sequence the TRB variable region. Held by TCRdb, this immuneACCESS table contains in-frame sequences only and omits some clones. Under half of the omission traces to an unresolved V gene where checked; the cause of the rest is unknown. Within this sample are 25,000 to 35,000 clones, with 97% of them counted one time only. Together, the top ten hold around 3.1% of the sample. The specimen was unsorted PBMCs, collected 6.9 years after starting antiretroviral therapy. Receptor source: a man younger than 45 with HIV.

The V and J genes are TRBV6-5 and TRBJ1-6, with D maybe TRBD1 (5 bases). V was shortened by 2 bases and J by 7 bases, with 12 bases between the two germline ends. Germline CDR1 and CDR2: MNHEY and SVGAGI. The CDR3 loop spans 15 amino acids. CDR3 bases: TGTGCCAGCAGTTACGGGACTAACCAGAATTCACCCCTCCACTTT. It encodes CASSYGTNQNSPLHF.

V usage is TRBV7-2 and J usage is TRBJ2-3; unclear D gene. V was clipped by 5 bases and J by 0 bases, with 12 bases between them. Germline CDR1 reads SGHTA; CDR2 reads FQGNSA. The CDR3 loop spans 15 amino acids. DNA of the CDR3: TGTGCCAGCAGCCTAATCCCAACTAGCACAGATACGCAGTATTTT. Its protein is CASSLIPTSTDTQYF.

The chain uses TRBV7-9 and TRBJ1-1; D ambiguous. This CDR3 comprises 14 residues. The germline CDR1 and CDR2 sequences are SEHNR and FQNEAQ (reference sequence). Trimming pared 3 bases from V and 1 base from J, leaving 9 bases between. CDR3 region: CASSLGTENTEAFF. CDR3 in DNA: TGTGCCAGCAGCTTGGGAACAGAGAACACTGAAGCTTTCTTT. Using reference TRBV7-9 and TRBJ1-1 for the parts outside the CDR3, the full variable domain is DTGVSQNPRHKITKRGQNVTFRCDPISEHNRLYWYRQTLGQGPEFLTYFQNEAQLEKSRLLSDRFSAERPKGSFSTLEIQRTEQGDSAMYLCASSLGTENTEAFFGQGTRLTVV.

The chain employs TRBV9 and TRBJ2-1; 8 positions match TRBD2. Germline CDR1 is SGDLS and CDR2 is YYNGEE. CDR3 length equals 21 residues. The V and J ends lost 1 base and 5 bases, in that order; junction bases with no gene match: 23. The chain's CDR3 is CASSVTTFDSGAFPKHNEQFF. CDR3 sequence (DNA): TGTGCCAGCAGCGTAACCACCTTCGATAGCGGGGCTTTCCCTAAACACAATGAGCAGTTCTTC.

The CDR3 sequence: CASSLSPRPREKLFF. The CDR3 nucleotides read TGTGCCAGCAGTTTATCGCCGAGGCCTCGTGAAAAACTGTTTTTT. This rearrangement joins TRBV27 to TRBJ1-4; D not resolved. V shed 0 bases and J shed 7 bases, with 12 bases lying between them. Germline assignment: CDR1 MNHEY and CDR2 SMNVEV (reference sequence). The length of the CDR3 is 15 residues. Based on the CDR3 plus reference TRBV27 and TRBJ1-4, the full variable domain is EAQVTQNPRYLITVTGKKLTVTCSQNMNHEYMSWYRQDPGLGLRQIYYSMNVEVTDKGDVPEGYKVSRKEKRNFPLILESPSPNQTSLYFCASSLSPRPREKLFFGSGTQLSVL.

The rearrangement uses TRBV6-6 and TRBJ1-5; the D is unclear. This CDR3 has 15 residues. Germline V lookup: CDR1 MNHNY, CDR2 SVGAGI (reference sequence). The germline V and J ends were trimmed by 0 bases and 3 bases, with 9 bases remaining between them. The CDR3 region is CASSYSGQTNQPQHF. The CDR3 bases are TGTGCCAGCAGTTACTCAGGGCAGACCAATCAGCCCCAGCATTTT.

The rearrangement links TRBV30 to TRBJ2-1; TRBD2 aligns across 15 bases. Germline V gene sequence: CDR1 GTSNPN, CDR2 SVGIG (reference sequence). The CDR3 contains 14 residues. V gave up 8 bases and J gave up 6 bases; unmatched junction bases: 5. The CDR3 nucleotides are TGTGCCGGCCCGGGACTAGCGGGAGGCAATGAGCAGTTCTTC. It codes for CAGPGLAGGNEQFF.

J is TRBJ2-1 and V is TRBV30; 9 nucleotides match TRBD2. Trimming at V came to 3 bases and at J to 9 bases, leaving 12 bases not matched to a gene. This CDR3 contains 15 residues. CDR1 and CDR2 (germline): GTSNPN, SVGIG (reference sequence). The CDR3 DNA follows: TGTGCCTGGAGCTTCTATAGCGGGAGCTTGAGTGAGCAGTTCTTC. Protein sequence: CAWSFYSGSLSEQFF.

The chain carries TRBV9 and TRBJ2-7, with a possible D match to TRBD2 (5 bases). The V gene's germline CDR1 is SGDLS and CDR2 YYNGEE. The CDR3 has 15 amino acids. V was clipped by 0 bases and J by 2 bases, with 12 bases between them. The CDR3 loop reads CASSVGLDSTYEQYF. In DNA form, the CDR3 reads TGTGCCAGCAGCGTAGGACTGGACTCGACCTACGAGCAGTACTTC. The whole variable domain, remainder taken from reference TRBV9 and TRBJ2-7, is DSGVTQTPKHLITATGQRVTLRCSPRSGDLSVYWYQQSLDQGLQFLIQYYNGEERAKGNILERFSAQQFPDLHSELNLSSLELGDSALYFCASSVGLDSTYEQYFGPGTRLTVT.

This chain joins TRBV10-3 and TRBJ2-1; TRBD2 aligns across 13 bases. CDR1 is ENHRY, CDR2 SYGVKD, per germline. The V segment lost 4 bases and the J segment 5 bases; nucleotides outside the gene matches: 2. The CDR3 loop spans 15 amino acids. The CDR3 DNA sequence: TGTGCCATCAGTGTGACTAGCGGGGGGAACAATGAGCAGTTCTTC. This encodes CAISVTSGGNNEQFF.

The genes are TRBV7-9 and TRBJ2-7, with TRBD2 matching over 12 bases. V shed 5 bases and J 4 bases; nucleotides not matched to a gene: 9. Germline V gene data show CDR1 as SEHNR and CDR2 as FQNEAQ (reference sequence). This CDR3 is 16 amino acids long. CDR3 protein: CASSPYPTSGGYEQYF. The CDR3 nucleotides are TGTGCCAGCAGCCCCTATCCCACTAGCGGGGGGTACGAGCAGTACTTC.

V usage is TRBV9 and J usage is TRBJ2-1; TRBD2 matches at 9 bases. The CDR3 totals 19 residues. V shed 0 bases, J shed 6 bases, and the junction held 16 bases outside the gene matches. Germline values: CDR1 SGDLS, CDR2 YYNGEE. CDR3 protein: CASSVVAGLAGITVNEQFF. CDR3 coding DNA: TGTGCCAGCAGCGTAGTGGCTGGGCTAGCGGGAATAACCGTCAATGAGCAGTTCTTC.

This clone showed up just once. The V gene is TRBV6-5, the J gene TRBJ2-7; a weak D match, TRBD2 (5 bases). The germline gives CDR1 MNHEY, CDR2 SVGAGI. V lost 6 bases to trimming and J lost 0 bases, with 9 bases between them. This CDR3 has 13 amino acids. CDR3 in amino acids: CASSPGLSYEQYF. The DNA of the CDR3 is TGTGCCAGCAGCCCTGGACTCTCCTACGAGCAGTACTTC.

The rearrangement uses TRBV5-1 and TRBJ1-1; 8 nucleotides match TRBD1. V gave up 4 bases and J gave up 7 bases; unmatched junction bases: 12. Per the germline V gene, CDR1 is SGHRS and CDR2 is YFSETQ. The CDR3 has 15 amino acids. The CDR3 nucleotides are TGCGCCAGCAGCGCACCGGGACAGGTTAACTTTGAAGCTTTCTTT. Its translation is CASSAPGQVNFEAFF.

V usage is TRBV2 and J usage is TRBJ2-2, with D possibly being TRBD2 (7 bases). Germline-derived CDR1 and CDR2 are SNHLY and FYNNEI. Trimming cost V 10 bases and J 0 bases, with 15 bases left between them. CDR3 size: 15 residues. This CDR3 reads CATTGGRPNTGELFF. Written as DNA, the CDR3 is TGTGCCACCACGGGGGGCAGGCCGAACACCGGGGAGCTGTTTTTT.

This clone was recorded only once. The gene calls are TRBV9 and TRBJ1-1, with 8 bases fitting TRBD1. The CDR3 has 17 residues. The germline CDR1 and CDR2 sequences are SGDLS and YYNGEE. The ends lost 3 bases at V and 1 base at J; junction bases unmatched: 11. This CDR3 is CASSGRAGGTWNTEAFF. The CDR3 bases are TGTGCCAGCAGCGGCAGAGCAGGGGGCACCTGGAACACTGAAGCTTTCTTT.

The chain has TRBV19 and TRBJ1-1, with D perhaps TRBD1 (5 bases). CDR1 and CDR2 from the germline V gene are LNHDA and SQIVND (reference sequence). V lost 5 bases and J lost 10, with 14 bases in between. The CDR3 is 12 amino acids. The CDR3 reads CASSPTERGAFF. The CDR3 coding sequence is TGTGCCAGTAGTCCAACCGAAAGGGGAGCTTTCTTT.

The chain recombines TRBV4-1 with TRBJ1-4; possible D gene TRBD1, 5 bases. V lost 3 bases and J 5 bases, leaving 10 bases between the germline ends. Germline CDR1 reads MGHRA; CDR2 reads YSYEKL. The CDR3 loop spans 14 amino acids. As DNA, the CDR3 is TGCGCCAGCAGCCAGTCGTGGGGGAATGAAAAACTGTTTTTT. Amino acid sequence: CASSQSWGNEKLFF.

This sequence joins TRBV7-9 and TRBJ1-2; no clear D. From germline, CDR1 is SEHNR and CDR2 FQNEAQ (reference sequence). This CDR3 is built from 12 residues. Between the trimmed V and J ends, which lost 2 bases and 8 bases, there was a span of 9 bases. The CDR3 sequence is CASSLPGSGYTF. The CDR3 bases are TGTGCCAGCAGCTTACCGGGGAGCGGCTACACCTTC.

The chain recombines TRBV11-2 with TRBJ2-7, with D possibly being TRBD2 (6 bases). Germline lookup yields CDR1 SGHAT and CDR2 FQNNGV. V lost 3 bases and J lost 10, with 22 bases in between. The CDR3 is made up of 15 amino acids. CDR3 in amino acids: CASSFQPGLQPDQYF. The CDR3 DNA follows: TGTGCCAGCAGCTTCCAACCGGGACTCCAGCCGGATCAGTACTTC. The variable domain in full, completed from reference TRBV11-2 and TRBJ2-7, reads EAGVAQSPRYKIIEKRQSVAFWCNPISGHATLYWYQQILGQGPKLLIQFQNNGVVDDSQLPKDRFSAERLKGVDSTLKIQPAKLEDSAVYLCASSFQPGLQPDQYFGPGTRLTVT.

V and J are TRBV2 and TRBJ1-4; weak D call: TRBD1 (6 bases). The CDR3 contains 15 residues. V lost 6 bases and J 6 bases, leaving 17 bases between the germline ends. Germline V CDR1 and CDR2: SNHLY, FYNNEI. The CDR3 bases are TGTGCCAGCAGCCGGGAGCAACCAGGGGATGAAAAACTGTTTTTT. Its protein is CASSREQPGDEKLFF.

The rearrangement uses TRBV5-4 and TRBJ1-6; TRBD1 aligns across 7 bases. Per germline, CDR1 SGHNT and CDR2 YYREEE (reference sequence). This CDR3 contains 16 residues. The V segment lost 5 bases and the J segment 4 bases; nucleotides outside the gene matches: 9. CDR3 sequence (DNA): TGTGCCAGCAGAGTCCGGAGGACAGGTTATAATTCACCCCTCCACTTT. Protein sequence: CASRVRRTGYNSPLHF.

The V gene is TRBV14, the J gene TRBJ2-1; the D gene could be TRBD1 or TRBD2 (5 bases each). This CDR3 is built from 18 residues. CDR1 and CDR2 from the germline V gene are SGHDN and FVKESK. With 0 bases removed from V and 8 bases from J, the gap between germline ends came to 23 bases. The CDR3 sequence: CASSQDFMGDVLRDEQFF. In nucleotides, the CDR3 is TGTGCCAGCAGCCAAGATTTTATGGGGGACGTCCTTAGAGATGAGCAGTTCTTC.

V is TRBV5-5 and J is TRBJ1-3, with D maybe TRBD1 (5 bases). Trimming left V 4 bases short and J 8 bases short, with 10 bases between. Germline V gives CDR1 SGHKS, CDR2 YYEKEE (reference sequence). The CDR3 covers 12 residues. The CDR3 DNA is TGTGCCAGCAGCAGGGGTGTGGACACCATATATTTT. Its protein is CASSRGVDTIYF.

The CDR3 DNA sequence: TGTGCCAGCTCACTGCAGTCAAACACTGAAGCTTTCTTT. Protein product: CASSLQSNTEAFF. This rearrangement joins TRBV18 to TRBJ1-1; D call uncertain. The CDR3 contains 13 residues. Per the germline V gene, CDR1 is KGHSH and CDR2 is LQKENI. Trimming left V 4 bases short and J 2 bases short, with 8 bases between.

The chain links TRBV11-2 to TRBJ2-2; perhaps TRBD2 as D (6 bases). Trimming left V 1 base short and J 8 bases short, with 20 bases between. The CDR3 is 17 amino acids. Germline assignment: CDR1 SGHAT and CDR2 FQNNGV. CDR3 amino acids: CASSLVRRGWEVGELFF. As DNA, the CDR3 is TGTGCCAGCAGCTTAGTCCGAAGAGGGTGGGAGGTTGGGGAGCTGTTTTTT.

The V call is TRBV25-1, the J call TRBJ2-5; D is tentatively TRBD1 or TRBD2 (5 bases each). Deletions cut 4 bases from V and 4 bases from J, with 13 bases between. Germline assignment: CDR1 MGHDK and CDR2 SYGVNS. This CDR3 has 14 amino acids. CDR3 DNA: TGTGCCAGCAGTGCAACCAGGGACGGAGAGACCCAGTACTTC. This gives the protein CASSATRDGETQYF.